This TCR beta chain was identified during a study of memory CD4+ T cells and cytomegalovirus serostatus. The protocol was immunoSEQ multiplex PCR, while the TCRdb copy is restricted to in-frame clones and leaves out a portion. The table has 64,000 or so clones, about 74% seen once. The sort gate was single viable CD3+CD4+CD8-CD45RO+ cells for memory CD4+ T cells. This CDR3 is 20 amino acids long. The V end was cut by 4 bases, the J end by 4 bases, with 28 bases between. CDR1 is MDHEN and CDR2 is SYDVKM in the germline V gene. The clonotype comes from an adult in good health and CMV-seronegative. The J gene is TRBJ2-2, the V gene TRBV28, with a possible D match to TRBD2 (6 bases). Sequenced sample: memory CD4+ T cells from blood. CDR3 residues: CASSYQGLFFSPRTTGELFF. CDR3 nucleotides: TGTGCCAGCAGTTATCAGGGACTGTTCTTTTCTCCTCGGACCACCGGGGAGCTGTTTTTT.